The 3 T cell receptor beta chains below were found in one sample sequenced in a study of blood T cell repertoires in COVID-19. The protocol was immunoSEQ multiplex PCR, while the TCRdb copy is restricted to in-frame clones and leaves out a portion. The table has 25,000 or so clones, 88% seen once. Sequencing was performed on peripheral blood. The receptor source for this set is a woman aged 50 to 60 with active COVID-19.

The DNA of the CDR3 is TGTGCCAGCAGCTTAGAGTTTGATGCGGGAGGGTTCATAGAGACCCAGTACTTC. It codes for CASSLEFDAGGFIETQYF. The chain combines TRBV7-8 with TRBJ2-5, with 9 bases lining up with TRBD2. The CDR3 contains 18 residues. With 1 base clipped from V and 4 bases from J, the junction kept 13 bases outside the gene matches. CDR1 is SGHVS and CDR2 is FQNEAQ in the germline V gene.

For the CDR3, the DNA is TGTGCCAGCAGCAGAAAGATGAAGGACAGGGCCACCTACGAGCAGTACTTC. It yields the protein CASSRKMKDRATYEQYF. The rearrangement links TRBV21-1 to TRBJ2-7; the table's D gene call, TRBD1, was not cross checked with the DNA. TRBV21-1 is a pseudogene. The CDR3 totals 17 residues.

The rearrangement joins TRBV11-2 to TRBJ2-3; D might be TRBD2 (5 bases). CDR1 is SGHAT and CDR2 is FQNNGV in the germline V gene. The CDR3 sequence is 16 residues long. The V gene lost 5 bases and the J gene lost 4 bases, with 19 bases spanning the gap. In DNA, the CDR3 is TGTGCCAGCAGCCCCTGGGAAACTAGGGCGGCAGATACGCAGTATTTT. Protein: CASSPWETRAADTQYF.